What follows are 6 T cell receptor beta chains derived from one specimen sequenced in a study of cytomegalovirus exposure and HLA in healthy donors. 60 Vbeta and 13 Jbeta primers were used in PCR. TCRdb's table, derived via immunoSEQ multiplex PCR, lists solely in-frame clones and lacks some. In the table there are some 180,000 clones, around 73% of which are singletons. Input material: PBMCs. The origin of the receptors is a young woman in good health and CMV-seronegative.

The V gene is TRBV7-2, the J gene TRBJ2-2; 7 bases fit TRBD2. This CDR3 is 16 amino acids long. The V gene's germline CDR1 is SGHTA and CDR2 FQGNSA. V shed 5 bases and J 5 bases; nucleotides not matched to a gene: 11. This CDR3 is CASSEPLAMITGELFF. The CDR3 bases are TGTGCCAGCAGCGAACCACTAGCGATGATAACCGGGGAGCTGTTTTTT.

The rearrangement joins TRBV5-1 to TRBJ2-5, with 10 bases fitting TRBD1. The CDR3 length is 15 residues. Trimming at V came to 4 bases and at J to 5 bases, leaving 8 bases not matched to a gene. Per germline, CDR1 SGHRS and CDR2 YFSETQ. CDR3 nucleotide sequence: TGCGCCAGCAGCGGAGCCGGGACAGGGGAGGAGACCCAGTACTTC. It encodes CASSGAGTGEETQYF.

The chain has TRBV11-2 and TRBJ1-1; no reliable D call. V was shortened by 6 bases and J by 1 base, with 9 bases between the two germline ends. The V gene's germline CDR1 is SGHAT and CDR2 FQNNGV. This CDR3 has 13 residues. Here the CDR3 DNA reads TGTGCCAGCAGACGAACAGAGAACACTGAAGCTTTCTTT. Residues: CASRRTENTEAFF.

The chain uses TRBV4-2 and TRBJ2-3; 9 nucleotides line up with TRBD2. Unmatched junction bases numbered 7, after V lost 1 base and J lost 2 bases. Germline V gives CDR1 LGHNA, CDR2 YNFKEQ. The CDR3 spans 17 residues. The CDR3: CASSQVDGTSSTDTQYF. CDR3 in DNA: TGTGCCAGCAGCCAAGTGGACGGGACTAGCTCCACAGATACGCAGTATTTT.

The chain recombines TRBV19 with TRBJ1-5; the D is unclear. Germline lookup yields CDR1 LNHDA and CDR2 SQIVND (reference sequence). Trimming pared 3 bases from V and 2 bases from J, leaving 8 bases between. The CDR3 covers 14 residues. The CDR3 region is CASSIRRGNQPQHF. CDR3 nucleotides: TGTGCCAGTAGTATCCGACGGGGCAATCAGCCCCAGCATTTT. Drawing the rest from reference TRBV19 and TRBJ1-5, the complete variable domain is DGGITQSPKYLFRKEGQNVTLSCEQNLNHDAMYWYRQDPGQGLRLIYYSQIVNDFQKGDIAEGYSVSREKKESFPLTVTSAQKNPTAFYLCASSIRRGNQPQHFGDGTRLSIL.

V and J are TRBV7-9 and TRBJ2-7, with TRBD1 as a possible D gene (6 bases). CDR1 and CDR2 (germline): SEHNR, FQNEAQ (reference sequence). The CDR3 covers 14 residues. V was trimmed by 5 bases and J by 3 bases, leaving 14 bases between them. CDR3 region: CASSPTTGIYEQYF. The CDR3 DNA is TGTGCCAGCAGCCCCACTACAGGGATCTACGAGCAGTACTTC.